This TCR beta chain stems from a study of post-analysis software for immune sequencing data. Study results and limitations: Patients had higher frequencies than controls of about 5 TRBV segments, including TRBV5-6, TRBV5-1 and TRBV20-1. Controls' normalized Chao1 diversity significantly exceeded that of multiple sclerosis patients.

Turning to this clonotype: Antigen unknown.

TCR beta cDNA libraries had unique molecular identifiers. TCRdb re-analysed the PCR reads in MiXCR, keeping a single row per CDR3 protein. The repertoire consists of fewer than 600,000 distinct CDR3 sequences, with roughly 45% occurring once and the leading ten covering about 12%. Germline trimming cut 0 bases from V and 6 bases from J; bases unmatched to any gene: 13. The length of the CDR3 is 18 residues. From germline, CDR1 is SGHTA and CDR2 FQGTGA. The chain joins TRBV7-3 to TRBJ2-3, with 9 bases identical to TRBD2. Sequencing was carried out using blood. The receptor comes from a girl between 5 and 17 years old with multiple sclerosis. The CDR3 bases are TGTGCCAGCAGCTTAACGGCCCCGGGTAGCGGGAGACCGGATACGCAGTATTTT. Its protein product is CASSLTAPGSGRPDTQYF. Based on the CDR3 plus reference TRBV7-3 and TRBJ2-3, the full variable domain is GAGVSQTPSNKVTEKGKYVELRCDPISGHTALYWYRQSLGQGPEFLIYFQGTGAADDSGLPNDRFFAVRPEGSVSTLKIQRTERGDSAVYLCASSLTAPGSGRPDTQYFGPGTRLTVL.